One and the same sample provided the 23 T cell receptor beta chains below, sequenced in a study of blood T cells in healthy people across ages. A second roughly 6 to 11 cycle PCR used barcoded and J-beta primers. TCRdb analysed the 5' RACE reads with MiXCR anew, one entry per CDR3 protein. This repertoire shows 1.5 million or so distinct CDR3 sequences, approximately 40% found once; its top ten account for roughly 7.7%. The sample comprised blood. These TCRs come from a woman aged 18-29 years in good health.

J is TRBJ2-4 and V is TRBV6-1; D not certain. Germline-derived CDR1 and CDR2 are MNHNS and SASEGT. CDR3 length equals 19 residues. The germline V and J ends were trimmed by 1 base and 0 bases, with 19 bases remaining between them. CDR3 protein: CASSEGQAPQTLAKNIQYF. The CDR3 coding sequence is TGTGCCAGCAGTGAAGGGCAGGCGCCACAAACCCTAGCCAAAAACATTCAGTACTTC.

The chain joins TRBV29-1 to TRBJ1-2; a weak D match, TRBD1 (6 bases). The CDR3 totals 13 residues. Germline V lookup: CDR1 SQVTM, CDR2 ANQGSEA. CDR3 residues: CRNHRESVYGYTF. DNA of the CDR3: TGCAGGAACCACAGGGAGTCTGTCTATGGCTACACCTTC.

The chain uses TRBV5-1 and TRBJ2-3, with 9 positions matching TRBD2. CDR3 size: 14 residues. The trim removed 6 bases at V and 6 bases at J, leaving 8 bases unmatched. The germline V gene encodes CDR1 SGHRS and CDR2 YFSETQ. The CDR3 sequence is CASMYSGSLDTQYF. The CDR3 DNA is TGCGCCAGCATGTATAGCGGGAGTCTCGATACGCAGTATTTT. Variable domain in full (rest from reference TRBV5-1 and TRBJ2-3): KAGVTQTPRYLIKTRGQQVTLSCSPISGHRSVSWYQQTPGQGLQFLFEYFSETQRNKGNFPGRFSGRQFSNSRSEMNVSTLELGDSALYLCASMYSGSLDTQYFGPGTRLTVL.

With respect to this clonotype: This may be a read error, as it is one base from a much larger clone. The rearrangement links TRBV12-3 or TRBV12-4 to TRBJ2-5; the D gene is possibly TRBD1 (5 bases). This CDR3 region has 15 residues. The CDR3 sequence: CAGSFGRVGRETQYF. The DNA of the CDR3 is TGTGCCGGCAGTTTTGGCAGGGTTGGCCGCGAGACCCAGTACTTC.

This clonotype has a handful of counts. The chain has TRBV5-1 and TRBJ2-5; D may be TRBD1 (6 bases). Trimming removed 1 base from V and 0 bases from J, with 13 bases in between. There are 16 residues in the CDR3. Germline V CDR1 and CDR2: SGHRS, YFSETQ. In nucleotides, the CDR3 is TGCGCCAGCAGCTTGCAACCGGGACAACACCAAGAGACCCAGTACTTC. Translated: CASSLQPGQHQETQYF.

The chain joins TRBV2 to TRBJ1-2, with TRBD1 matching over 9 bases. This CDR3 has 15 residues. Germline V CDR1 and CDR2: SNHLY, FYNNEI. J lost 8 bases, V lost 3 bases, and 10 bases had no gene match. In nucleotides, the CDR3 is TGTGCCAGCAGTGATTTGGGGACAGGGCCTTTCGGCTACACCTTC. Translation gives CASSDLGTGPFGYTF.

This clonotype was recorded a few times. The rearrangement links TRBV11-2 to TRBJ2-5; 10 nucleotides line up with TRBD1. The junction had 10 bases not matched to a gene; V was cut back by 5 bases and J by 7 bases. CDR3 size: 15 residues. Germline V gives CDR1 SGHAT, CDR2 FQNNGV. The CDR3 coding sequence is TGTGCCAGCAGCCCCCGCGGGACAGGGGTCGGGACCCAGTACTTC. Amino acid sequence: CASSPRGTGVGTQYF.

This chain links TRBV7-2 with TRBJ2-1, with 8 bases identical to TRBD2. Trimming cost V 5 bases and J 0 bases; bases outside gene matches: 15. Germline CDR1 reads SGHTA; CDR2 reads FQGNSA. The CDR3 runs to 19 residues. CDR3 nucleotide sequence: TGTGCCAGCAGCCGAAGGGGGGTAGCGGGACGGGACTCCTACAATGAGCAGTTCTTC. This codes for CASSRRGVAGRDSYNEQFF.

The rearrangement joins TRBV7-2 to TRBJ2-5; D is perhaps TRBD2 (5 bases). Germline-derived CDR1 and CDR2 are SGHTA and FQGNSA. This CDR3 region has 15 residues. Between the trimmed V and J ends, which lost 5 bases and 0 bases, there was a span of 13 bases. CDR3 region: CASSPAEGYQETQYF. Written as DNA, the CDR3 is TGTGCCAGCAGCCCCGCCGAGGGTTACCAAGAGACCCAGTACTTC.

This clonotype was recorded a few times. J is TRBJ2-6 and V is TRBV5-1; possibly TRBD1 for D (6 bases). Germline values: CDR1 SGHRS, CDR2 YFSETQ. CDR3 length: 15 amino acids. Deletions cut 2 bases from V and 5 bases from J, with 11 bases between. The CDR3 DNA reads TGCGCCAGCAGCTTAATGGGGGACAGGGCCAACGTCCTGACTTTC. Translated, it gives CASSLMGDRANVLTF.

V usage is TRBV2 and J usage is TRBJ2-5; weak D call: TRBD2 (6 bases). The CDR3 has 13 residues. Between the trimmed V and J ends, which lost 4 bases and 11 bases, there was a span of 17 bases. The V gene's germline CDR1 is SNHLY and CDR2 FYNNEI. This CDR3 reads CASSGGGVNEQYF. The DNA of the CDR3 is TGTGCCAGCAGTGGGGGAGGTGTCAATGAGCAGTACTTC.

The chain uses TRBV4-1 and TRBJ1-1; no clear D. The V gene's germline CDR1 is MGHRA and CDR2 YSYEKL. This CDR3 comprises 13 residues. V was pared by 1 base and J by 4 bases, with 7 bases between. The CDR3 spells CASSQAGPTEAFF. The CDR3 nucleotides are TGCGCCAGCAGCCAAGCAGGTCCCACTGAAGCTTTCTTT.

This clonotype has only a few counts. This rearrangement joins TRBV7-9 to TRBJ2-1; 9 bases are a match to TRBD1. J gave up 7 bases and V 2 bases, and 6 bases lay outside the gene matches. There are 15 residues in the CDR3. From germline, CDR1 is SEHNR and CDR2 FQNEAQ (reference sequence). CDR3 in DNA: TGTGCCAGCAGCTTAAACAGGGGGCTATGGAATGAGCAGTTCTTC. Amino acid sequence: CASSLNRGLWNEQFF.

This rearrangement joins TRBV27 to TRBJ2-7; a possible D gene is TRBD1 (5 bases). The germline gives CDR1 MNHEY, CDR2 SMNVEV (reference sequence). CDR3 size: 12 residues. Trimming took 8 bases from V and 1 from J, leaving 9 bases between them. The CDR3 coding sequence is TGTGCCAGCGCAGGGCTATCCTACGAGCAGTACTTC. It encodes CASAGLSYEQYF.

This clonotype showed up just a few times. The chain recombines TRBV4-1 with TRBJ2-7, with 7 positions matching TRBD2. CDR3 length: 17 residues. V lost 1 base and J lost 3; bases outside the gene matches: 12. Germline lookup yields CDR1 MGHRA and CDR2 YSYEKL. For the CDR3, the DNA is TGCGCCAGCAGCCAAGTTGGAGCGGGGCACGGGCGCTACGAGCAGTACTTC. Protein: CASSQVGAGHGRYEQYF.

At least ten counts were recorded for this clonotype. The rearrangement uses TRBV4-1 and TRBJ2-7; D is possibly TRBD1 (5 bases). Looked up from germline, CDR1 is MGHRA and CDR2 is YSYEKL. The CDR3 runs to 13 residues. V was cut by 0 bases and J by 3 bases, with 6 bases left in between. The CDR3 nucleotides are TGCGCCAGCAGCCAAGAAAGGGGCTACGAGCAGTACTTC. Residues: CASSQERGYEQYF.

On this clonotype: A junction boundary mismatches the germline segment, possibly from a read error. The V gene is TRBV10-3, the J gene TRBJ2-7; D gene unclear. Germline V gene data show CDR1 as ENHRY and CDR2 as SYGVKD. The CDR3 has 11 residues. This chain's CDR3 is CAISEGYGQYF. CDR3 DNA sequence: TGTGCCATCAGTGAAGGGTACGGGCAGTACTTC.

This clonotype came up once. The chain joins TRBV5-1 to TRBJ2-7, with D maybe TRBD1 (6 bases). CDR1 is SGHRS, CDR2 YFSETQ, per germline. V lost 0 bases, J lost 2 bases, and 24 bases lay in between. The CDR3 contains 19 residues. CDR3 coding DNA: TGCGCCAGCAGCTTGGCCATTAGGGGGTCTCCAATCTACCCCTACGAGCAGTACTTC. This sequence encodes CASSLAIRGSPIYPYEQYF.

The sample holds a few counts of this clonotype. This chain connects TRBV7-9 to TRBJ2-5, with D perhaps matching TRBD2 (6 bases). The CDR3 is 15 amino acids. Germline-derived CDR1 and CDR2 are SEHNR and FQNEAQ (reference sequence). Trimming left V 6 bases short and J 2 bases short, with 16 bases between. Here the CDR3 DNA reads TGTGCCAGCAGAACCCCGGGACTGGAACAAGAGACCCAGTACTTC. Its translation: CASRTPGLEQETQYF.

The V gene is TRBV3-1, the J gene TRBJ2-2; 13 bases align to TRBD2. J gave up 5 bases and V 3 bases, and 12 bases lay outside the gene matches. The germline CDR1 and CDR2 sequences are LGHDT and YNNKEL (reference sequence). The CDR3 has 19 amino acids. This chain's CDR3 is CASSQPPYRTSGRTGELFF. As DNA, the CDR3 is TGTGCCAGCAGCCAGCCCCCCTATAGGACTAGCGGGAGAACCGGGGAGCTGTTTTTT.

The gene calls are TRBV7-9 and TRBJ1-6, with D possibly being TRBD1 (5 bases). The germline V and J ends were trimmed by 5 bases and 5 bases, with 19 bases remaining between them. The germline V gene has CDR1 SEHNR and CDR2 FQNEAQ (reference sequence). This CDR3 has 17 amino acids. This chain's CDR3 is CASSLGIGTSNNSPLHF. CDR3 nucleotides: TGTGCCAGCAGCCTCGGAATCGGGACTTCCAATAATTCACCCCTCCACTTT.

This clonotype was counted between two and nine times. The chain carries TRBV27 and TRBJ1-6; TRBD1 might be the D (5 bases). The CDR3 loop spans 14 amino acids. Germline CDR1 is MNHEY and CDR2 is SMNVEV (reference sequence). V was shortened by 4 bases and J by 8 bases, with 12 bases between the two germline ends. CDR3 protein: CASSWGGPDSPLHF. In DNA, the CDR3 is TGTGCCAGCAGTTGGGGGGGACCGGATTCACCCCTCCACTTT.

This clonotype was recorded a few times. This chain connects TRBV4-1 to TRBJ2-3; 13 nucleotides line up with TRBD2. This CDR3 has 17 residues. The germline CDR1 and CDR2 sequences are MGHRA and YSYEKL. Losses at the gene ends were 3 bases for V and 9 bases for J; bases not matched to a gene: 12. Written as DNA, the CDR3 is TGCGCCAGCAGCCACGATCGACTAGCGGGAGGCCTATCCACGCAGTATTTT. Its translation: CASSHDRLAGGLSTQYF.